The rows below give T cell receptor beta chains drawn from one sample of a study of blood T cell repertoires in COVID-19. This table comes from immunoSEQ multiplex PCR, and its TCRdb copy is limited to in-frame clones, with some not included. The top ten hold roughly 10% of the sample, which has around 43,000 clones, about 90% seen once. The sample was peripheral blood. These receptors were taken from a woman between 65 and 79 years old with acute or convalescent COVID-19. Each CDR3 is given with its conserved first and last residue. D genes are given only for firm matches. Clone size is shown for a subset of rows, as once, few, many or a class of expanded clone.

V	size	J	D	DNA	CDR3
TRBV7-3	NA	TRBJ2-2	TRBD2	TGTGCCAGCAGCTTAGGGGGAGGGCCGAACACCGGGGAGCTGTTTTTT	CASSLGGGPNTGELFF
TRBV3-1/TRBV3-2	NA	TRBJ1-4	NA	TGTGCCAGCAGCCAAGTACGGGGAAGGACTAATGAAAAACTGTTTTTT	CASSQVRGRTNEKLFF
TRBV19	NA	TRBJ1-5	NA	TGTGCCAGTAGTATAGACAGGGCCGGGGGGTCCCAGCATTTT	CASSIDRAGGSQHF
TRBV24-1	NA	TRBJ2-1	NA	TGTGCCACCAGTAGACTAAGGTTTACAGGGATCGATGAGCAGTTCTTC	CATSRLRFTGIDEQFF
TRBV9	NA	TRBJ2-3	NA	TGTGCCAGCAGCGCTCACACGCTTAACACAGATACGCAGTATTTT	CASSAHTLNTDTQYF
TRBV18	NA	TRBJ2-1	TRBD1	TGTGCCAGCTCACCACAGGGGGCATTCAAGAATGAGCAGTTCTTC	CASSPQGAFKNEQFF
TRBV6-5	NA	TRBJ1-2	TRBD1	TGTGCCAGCAGTTTGGGACAGGGGGCTCAATATGGCTACACCTTC	CASSLGQGAQYGYTF
TRBV6-2/TRBV6-3	NA	TRBJ2-1	NA	TGTGCCAGCAGTTACGGTGGGCCAGGCCAAAAAGAAGTCTTC	CASSYGGPGQKEVF
TRBV12-3/TRBV12-4	NA	TRBJ2-1	TRBD1	TGTGCCAGCAGTTCTTTCCAGGGGGCTGAGCAGTTCTTC	CASSSFQGAEQFF
TRBV19	NA	TRBJ1-5	NA	TGTGCCAGTATGGCAGGGTTTTTCGGCAATCAGCCCCAGCATTTT	CASMAGFFGNQPQHF
TRBV4-3	NA	TRBJ1-2	NA	TGCGCCAGCAGCCAAGATATAGGCAGGGTGAGAGGCTACACCTTC	CASSQDIGRVRGYTF
TRBV7-2	NA	TRBJ2-1	TRBD2	TGTGCCAGCAGCCAGCTAGCGGGAGAGGGGAATGAGCAGTTCTTC	CASSQLAGEGNEQFF
TRBV6-6	NA	TRBJ2-3	TRBD2	TGTGCCAGCAGACCCCTTAGCGGGGGCCCCACAGATACGCAGTATTTT	CASRPLSGGPTDTQYF
TRBV7-6	NA	TRBJ2-2	TRBD2	TGTGCCAGCAGCTCGGGACTAGCGGGGGCCGAGGTAGCCGGGGAGCTGTTTTTT	CASSSGLAGAEVAGELFF
TRBV7-3	once	TRBJ1-1	NA	TGTGCCAGCAGCTCCCCAGGGGTTACTGAAGCTTTCTTT	CASSSPGVTEAFF
TRBV7-8	NA	TRBJ1-2	TRBD1	TGTGCCAGCAGCCGAAACAGGGGGCAGGACACCTTC	CASSRNRGQDTF
TRBV7-9	NA	TRBJ2-3	NA	TGTGCCAGCAGCTTAGGTGGGGCTGGCACAGATACGCAGTATTTT	CASSLGGAGTDTQYF
TRBV18	NA	TRBJ1-4	NA	TGTGCCAGCTCACCACGTCGGGATAATGAAAAACTGTTTTTT	CASSPRRDNEKLFF
TRBV9	NA	TRBJ2-5	TRBD2	TGTGCCAGCAGCGTAGTCCCGGGACTAGCGGGAGCTGAGACCCAGTACTTC	CASSVVPGLAGAETQYF
TRBV6-5	NA	TRBJ2-3	TRBD1	TGTGCCAGCAGTCCTCGACAGGGAACGGCAGATACGCAGTATTTT	CASSPRQGTADTQYF
TRBV7-9	NA	TRBJ1-2	TRBD1	TGTGCCAGCAGCGATACACAGGGGGCCTATGGCTACACCTTC	CASSDTQGAYGYTF
TRBV7-2	NA	TRBJ2-4	TRBD2	TGTGCCAGCAGCTTAGAACTAGCGGGGGTAGCCAAAAACATTCAGTACTTC	CASSLELAGVAKNIQYF
TRBV19	NA	TRBJ1-1	NA	TGTGCCAGTAGTCCGCGGACACTCATGAACACTGAAGCTTTCTTT	CASSPRTLMNTEAFF
TRBV7-2	NA	TRBJ2-1	TRBD1	TGTGCCAGCAGCCCCTATCAGCAGGACAGGAGGAATGAGCAGTTCTTC	CASSPYQQDRRNEQFF
TRBV10-3	NA	TRBJ2-1	NA	TGTGCCATCAGTGCTCAAGAGGTGGGTGAGCAGTTCTTC	CAISAQEVGEQFF
TRBV5-4	NA	TRBJ2-3	TRBD2	TGTGCCAGCAGCTTAAGCGGGACTAGCACAGATACGCAGTATTTT	CASSLSGTSTDTQYF
TRBV6-6	NA	TRBJ2-5	NA	TGTGCCAGCAGTAAACCGAGGACAGAAGAGACCCAGTACTTC	CASSKPRTEETQYF
TRBV5-8	once	TRBJ1-5	NA	TGTGCCAGCAGCTTGCCCCCCAAAAGCCAGCCCCAGCATTTT	CASSLPPKSQPQHF
TRBV5-1	NA	TRBJ2-4	TRBD2	TGCGCCAGCAGCCCACCCGGGACTAGCGCCATTCAGTACTTC	CASSPPGTSAIQYF
TRBV6-5	NA	TRBJ2-5	NA	TGTGCCAGCAGTTTCCGGGATAACCAAGAGACCCAGTACTTC	CASSFRDNQETQYF
TRBV5-4	few	TRBJ1-1	NA	TGTGCCAGCAGCTTAGGGGCGCTCATGAACACTGAAGCTTTCTTT	CASSLGALMNTEAFF
TRBV5-8	once	TRBJ2-1	NA	TGTGCCAGCAGCCCGTTCGTACTGGGAGACAATGAGCAGTTCTTC	CASSPFVLGDNEQFF
TRBV18	NA	TRBJ1-4	NA	TGTGCCAGCTCGGAGAAATTGGCAACTAATGAAAAACTGTTTTTT	CASSEKLATNEKLFF
TRBV7-3	NA	TRBJ2-1	TRBD2	TGTGCCAGCAGCTTAATTCCTAGCGGGAGGGTTGGGGCCTACAATGAGCAGTTCTTC	CASSLIPSGRVGAYNEQFF
TRBV6-1	NA	TRBJ2-6	TRBD1	TGTGCCAGCAGTGATTTGGACAGGGGGTTCCCTGGGGCCAACGTCCTGACTTTC	CASSDLDRGFPGANVLTF
TRBV27	NA	TRBJ2-3	NA	TGTGCCAGCAGTTTATATCGACCGAGGGGGACAGATACGCAGTATTTT	CASSLYRPRGTDTQYF
TRBV28	once	TRBJ1-5	NA	TGTGCCAGCAGTTTTCAGGGATATAGCAATCAGCCCCAGCATTTT	CASSFQGYSNQPQHF
TRBV28	NA	TRBJ1-5	NA	TGTGCCAGCAGTTCCCCAGGGCCACTGGAGCCCCAGCATTTT	CASSSPGPLEPQHF
TRBV5-1	NA	TRBJ2-1	NA	TGCGCCAGCAGCTTGGACGGGGGTAACTATGAGCAGTTCTTC	CASSLDGGNYEQFF
TRBV25-1	NA	TRBJ1-2	NA	TGTGCCAGCAGTGTCTCTGAGGTCGGCTACACCTTC	CASSVSEVGYTF
TRBV7-8	NA	TRBJ1-5	NA	TGTGCCAGCAGCTTAGCGGTAGCGGACTGGGATCAGCCCCAGCATTTT	CASSLAVADWDQPQHF
TRBV9	NA	TRBJ1-3	TRBD1	TGTGCCAGCAGCGTAGGGGACAGGGCGGGTGGAAACACCATATATTTT	CASSVGDRAGGNTIYF